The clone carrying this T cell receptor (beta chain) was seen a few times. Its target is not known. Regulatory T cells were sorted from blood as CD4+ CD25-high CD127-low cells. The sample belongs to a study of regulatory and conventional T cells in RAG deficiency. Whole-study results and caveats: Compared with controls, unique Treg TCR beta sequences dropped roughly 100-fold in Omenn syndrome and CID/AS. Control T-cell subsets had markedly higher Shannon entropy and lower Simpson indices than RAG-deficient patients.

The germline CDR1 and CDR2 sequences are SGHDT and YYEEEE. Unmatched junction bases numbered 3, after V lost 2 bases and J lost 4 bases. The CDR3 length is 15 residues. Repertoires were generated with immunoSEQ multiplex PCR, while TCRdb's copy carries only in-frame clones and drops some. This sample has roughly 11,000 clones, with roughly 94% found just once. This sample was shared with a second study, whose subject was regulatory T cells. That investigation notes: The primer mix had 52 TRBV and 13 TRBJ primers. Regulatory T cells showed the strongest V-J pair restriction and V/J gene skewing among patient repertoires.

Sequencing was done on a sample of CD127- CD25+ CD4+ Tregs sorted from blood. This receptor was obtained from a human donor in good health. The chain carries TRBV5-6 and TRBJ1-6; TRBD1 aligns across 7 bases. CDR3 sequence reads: CASSLGTVYNSPLHF. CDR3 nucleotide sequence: TGTGCCAGCAGCTTAGGGACAGTTTATAATTCACCCCTCCACTTT.